This passage covers 13 T cell receptor beta chains from one sample sequenced in a study of cytomegalovirus exposure and HLA in healthy donors. Primers for the PCR totalled 60 Vbeta and 13 Jbeta. The table came from immunoSEQ multiplex PCR; TCRdb's copy has only in-frame clones and leaves some out. In the table there are about 200,000 clones, around 82% of which are singletons. The sequencing input was PBMCs. The receptors were sampled from a woman in her 30s in good health and CMV-seronegative.

CDR3 amino acids: CASSSRLAHEQYF. The CDR3 nucleotides read TGTGCCAGCAGCTCGAGACTAGCCCACGAGCAGTACTTC. The rearrangement joins TRBV11-2 to TRBJ2-7, with 7 bases identical to TRBD2. The junction had 5 bases not matched to a gene; V was cut back by 4 bases and J by 5 bases. This CDR3 is 13 amino acids long. Germline loops: CDR1 SGHAT, CDR2 FQNNGV.

This sequence joins TRBV5-1 and TRBJ2-1; 8 bases line up with TRBD2. The CDR3 runs 13 residues. Germline V gene data show CDR1 as SGHRS and CDR2 as YFSETQ. Trimming took 8 bases from V and 6 from J; bases not matched to a gene: 7. In nucleotides, the CDR3 is TGCGCCAGTCGAAGCGGGAGTGGCAATGAGCAGTTCTTC. Translating gives CASRSGSGNEQFF.

This chain links TRBV21-1 with TRBJ2-6; the D segment call TRBD1 is taken from the table without a DNA check. TRBV21-1 is reported as a pseudogene. This CDR3 has 19 amino acids. CDR3: CASSKRGGDRVSGANVLTF. In DNA, the CDR3 is TGTGCCAGCAGCAAAAGGGGGGGGGACAGGGTGTCCGGGGCCAACGTCCTGACTTTC.

The chain uses TRBV29-1 and TRBJ1-3; D not resolved. The CDR3 is made up of 12 amino acids. Germline V gene data show CDR1 as SQVTM and CDR2 as ANQGSEA. Trimming cost V 4 bases and J 4 bases, with 8 bases left between them. This CDR3 reads CSVAGPGNTIYF. The CDR3 DNA reads as TGCAGCGTTGCTGGGCCGGGAAACACCATATATTTT.

This clone has a handful of counts. V and J are TRBV6-6 and TRBJ2-7, with TRBD1 matching 7 bases. This CDR3 spans 12 amino acids. Germline CDR1 is MNHNY and CDR2 is SVGAGI (reference sequence). J gave up 5 bases and V 5 bases, and 3 bases lay outside the gene matches. The CDR3 nucleotides are TGTGCCAGCAGTGACAGGGTAAACGAGCAGTACTTC. It yields the protein CASSDRVNEQYF.

The chain couples TRBV9 to TRBJ2-5; 7 bases match TRBD2. The CDR3 is 13 amino acids. The J segment lost 1 base and the V segment lost 3 bases, leaving 0 bases of the junction unmatched. Germline values: CDR1 SGDLS, CDR2 YYNGEE. The CDR3 DNA sequence: TGTGCCAGCAGCGCTAGCGGCCAAGAGACCCAGTACTTC. The encoded protein is CASSASGQETQYF.

This clone was picked up a small number of times. Here the CDR3 reads CASSLARETGDVWTQYF. CDR3 bases: TGTGCCAGCAGCTTAGCGCGGGAGACAGGGGATGTCTGGACCCAGTACTTC. The V gene is TRBV7-6, the J gene TRBJ2-5; tentative D call: TRBD1 (8 bases). Trimming cost V 0 bases and J 7 bases, with 21 bases left between them. The germline V gene encodes CDR1 SGHVS and CDR2 FNYEAQ. The CDR3 length is 17 residues.

V gene TRBV28 combines with J gene TRBJ2-5; D may be TRBD2 (6 bases). Trimming left V 5 bases short and J 11 bases short, with 24 bases between. The CDR3 contains 15 residues. Germline values: CDR1 MDHEN, CDR2 SYDVKM. The CDR3 protein is CASSRRSGLGGEQYF. The CDR3 DNA reads as TGTGCCAGCAGTCGAAGGTCGGGACTGGGCGGGGAGCAGTACTTC.

The V call is TRBV29-1, the J call TRBJ2-7; the match to TRBD2 covers 14 bases. This CDR3 region has 15 residues. The J segment lost 3 bases and the V segment lost 6 bases, leaving 7 bases of the junction unmatched. From germline, CDR1 is SQVTM and CDR2 ANQGSEA. In DNA form, the CDR3 reads TGCAGCGTCGCCTTCGGGACTAGCGGGAGCTACGAGCAGTACTTC. It specifies CSVAFGTSGSYEQYF.

The CDR3 reads CASSEAPRGDTQYF. The CDR3 DNA reads as TGCGCCAGCAGCGAGGCTCCCCGGGGGGATACGCAGTATTTT. This rearrangement joins TRBV5-1 to TRBJ2-3; the D gene is possibly TRBD2 (6 bases). Germline assignment: CDR1 SGHRS and CDR2 YFSETQ. V gave up 4 bases and J gave up 6 bases, with 15 bases separating them. The CDR3 is made up of 14 amino acids.

The chain joins TRBV5-1 to TRBJ2-7; possibly TRBD1 for D (6 bases). The germline CDR1 and CDR2 sequences are SGHRS and YFSETQ. The CDR3 covers 13 residues. V lost 2 bases and J lost 6, with 12 bases in between. The CDR3 spells CASSFTEGGEQYF. DNA for the CDR3: TGCGCCAGCAGCTTTACCGAAGGGGGCGAGCAGTACTTC.

Comments on this clone: One junction end does not reproduce the germline sequence, and a read error may be involved. The chain combines TRBV6-1 with TRBJ1-1, with unresolved D. Germline V lookup: CDR1 MNHNS, CDR2 SASEGT. CDR3 length: 15 amino acids. This CDR3 is CASSEAGGMGAEAFF. The CDR3 bases are TGTGCCAGCAGCGAAGCGGGAGGAATGGGAGCTGAAGCTTTCTTT.

The J gene is TRBJ2-7, the V gene TRBV4-1; 7 bases match TRBD1. Per the germline V gene, CDR1 is MGHRA and CDR2 is YSYEKL. The CDR3 contains 15 residues. The V gene end was trimmed by 0 bases and the J gene end by 10 bases; junction bases not matched to a gene: 12. In DNA, the CDR3 is TGCGCCAGCAGCCAAGATCACCGACAGGGCCTCCCTCAGTACTTC. Protein: CASSQDHRQGLPQYF.